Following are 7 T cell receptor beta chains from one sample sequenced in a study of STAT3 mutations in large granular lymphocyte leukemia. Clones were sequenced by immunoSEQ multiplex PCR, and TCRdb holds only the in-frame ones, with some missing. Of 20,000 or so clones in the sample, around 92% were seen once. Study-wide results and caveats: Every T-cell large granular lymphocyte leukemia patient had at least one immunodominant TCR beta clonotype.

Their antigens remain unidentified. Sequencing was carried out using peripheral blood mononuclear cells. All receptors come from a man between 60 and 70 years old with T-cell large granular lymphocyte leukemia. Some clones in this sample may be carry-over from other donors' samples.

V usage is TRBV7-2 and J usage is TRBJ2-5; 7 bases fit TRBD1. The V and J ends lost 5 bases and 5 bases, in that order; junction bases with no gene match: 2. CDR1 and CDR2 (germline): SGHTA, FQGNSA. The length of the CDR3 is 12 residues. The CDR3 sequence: CASSTDRETQYF. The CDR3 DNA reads TGTGCCAGCAGCACGGACAGGGAGACCCAGTACTTC.

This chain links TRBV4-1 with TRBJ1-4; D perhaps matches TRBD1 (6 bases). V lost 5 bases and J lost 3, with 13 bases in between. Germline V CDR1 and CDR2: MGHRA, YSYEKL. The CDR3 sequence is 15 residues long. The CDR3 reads CASSTPTGPNEKLFF. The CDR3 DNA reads TGCGCCAGCAGCACTCCGACAGGCCCTAATGAAAAACTGTTTTTT.

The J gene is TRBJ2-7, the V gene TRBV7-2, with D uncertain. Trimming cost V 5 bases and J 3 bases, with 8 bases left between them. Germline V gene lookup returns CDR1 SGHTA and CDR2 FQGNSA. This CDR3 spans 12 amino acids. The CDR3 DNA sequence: TGTGCCAGCAGCCGAGACAACTACGAGCAGTACTTC. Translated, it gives CASSRDNYEQYF.

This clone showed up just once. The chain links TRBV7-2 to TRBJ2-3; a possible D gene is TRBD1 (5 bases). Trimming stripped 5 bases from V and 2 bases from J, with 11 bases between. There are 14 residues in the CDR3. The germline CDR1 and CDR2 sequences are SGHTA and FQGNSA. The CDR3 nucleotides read TGTGCCAGCAGCCCCGGACAAACCACAGATACGCAGTATTTT. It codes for CASSPGQTTDTQYF.

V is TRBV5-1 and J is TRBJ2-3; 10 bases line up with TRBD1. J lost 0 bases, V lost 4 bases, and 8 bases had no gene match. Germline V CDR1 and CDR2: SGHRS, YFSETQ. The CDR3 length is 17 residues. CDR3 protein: CASSVTGTGVSTDTQYF. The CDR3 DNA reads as TGCGCCAGCAGCGTAACCGGGACAGGGGTTAGCACAGATACGCAGTATTTT. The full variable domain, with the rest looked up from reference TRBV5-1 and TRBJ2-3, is KAGVTQTPRYLIKTRGQQVTLSCSPISGHRSVSWYQQTPGQGLQFLFEYFSETQRNKGNFPGRFSGRQFSNSRSEMNVSTLELGDSALYLCASSVTGTGVSTDTQYFGPGTRLTVL.

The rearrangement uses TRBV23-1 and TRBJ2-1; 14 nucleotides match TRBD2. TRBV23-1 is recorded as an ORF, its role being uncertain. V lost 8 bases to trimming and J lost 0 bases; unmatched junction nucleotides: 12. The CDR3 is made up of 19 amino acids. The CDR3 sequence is CASSRTSGRTVSSYNEQFF. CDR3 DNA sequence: TGCGCCAGCTCCCGGACTAGCGGGAGGACGGTTAGCTCCTACAATGAGCAGTTCTTC.

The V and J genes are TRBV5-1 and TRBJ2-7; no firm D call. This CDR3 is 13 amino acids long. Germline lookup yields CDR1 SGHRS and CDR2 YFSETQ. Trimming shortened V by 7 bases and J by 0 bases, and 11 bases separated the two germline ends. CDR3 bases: TGCGCCAGCTCTGCGGTGAGCTCCTACGAGCAGTACTTC. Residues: CASSAVSSYEQYF. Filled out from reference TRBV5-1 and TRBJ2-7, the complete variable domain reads KAGVTQTPRYLIKTRGQQVTLSCSPISGHRSVSWYQQTPGQGLQFLFEYFSETQRNKGNFPGRFSGRQFSNSRSEMNVSTLELGDSALYLCASSAVSSYEQYFGPGTRLTVT.